This passage covers 17 T cell receptor beta chains from one sample sequenced in a study of blood T cells in healthy people across ages. Through a sample-barcoded 5' primer and a J-beta primer mix, a second PCR was run for roughly 6 to 12 cycles. TCRdb re-called the 5' RACE reads through MiXCR, storing one row per CDR3 protein. The profile shows about 970,000 distinct CDR3 sequences, roughly 51% of them singletons. Specimen: blood. These receptors were collected from a woman in her fifties or sixties in good health.

V is TRBV28 and J is TRBJ2-5; tentatively, D is TRBD1 or TRBD2 (5 bases each). TRBJ2-7 matches the DNA end more closely, so the J call is doubtful. The length of the CDR3 is 16 residues. Germline CDR1 reads MDHEN; CDR2 reads SYDVKM. CDR3 amino acids: CASSYPFGTETYEQYF. The CDR3 DNA reads TGTGCCAGCAGTTATCCTTTTGGGACCGAGACCTACGAGCAGTACTTC.

The chain recombines TRBV12-3 or TRBV12-4 with TRBJ2-7; 8 bases line up with TRBD1. J was trimmed by 6 bases and V by 1 base; bases with no gene match: 5. The CDR3 spans 14 residues. The CDR3 loop reads CASSLGRQGTEQYF. The CDR3 region has the DNA TGTGCCAGCAGTTTAGGCCGACAGGGGACCGAGCAGTACTTC.

The chain employs TRBV27 and TRBJ1-6, with D maybe TRBD1 (5 bases). The V gene's germline CDR1 is MNHEY and CDR2 SMNVEV (reference sequence). V was pared by 6 bases and J by 7 bases, with 10 bases between. CDR3 length: 13 amino acids. The CDR3 DNA sequence: TGTGCCAGCAGAAGACAGATAAATTCACCCCTCCACTTT. This encodes CASRRQINSPLHF.

This chain joins TRBV20-1 and TRBJ2-2, with 10 bases identical to TRBD2. Trimming at V came to 3 bases and at J to 4 bases, leaving 8 bases not matched to a gene. Germline CDR1 is DFQATT and CDR2 is SNEGSKA (reference sequence). The CDR3 has 16 residues. The CDR3 DNA sequence: TGCAGTGCTAGGGGTCTAGCGGGAGTCGGCACCGGGGAGCTGTTTTTT. It is translated as CSARGLAGVGTGELFF.

The genes are TRBV6-1 and TRBJ2-2; D is unresolved. The ends were cut back, 7 bases at V and 5 bases at J, with 14 bases in the middle. The CDR3 extends over 14 amino acids. Per the germline V gene, CDR1 is MNHNS and CDR2 is SASEGT. The CDR3 DNA reads as TGTGCCAGCACTTCGGGCGCTGGGACCGGGGAGCTGTTTTTT. Translating gives CASTSGAGTGELFF.

This clonotype was observed a few times. V is TRBV29-1 and J is TRBJ2-7; possible D gene TRBD1, 6 bases. Trimming removed 4 bases from V and 1 base from J, with 11 bases in between. CDR1 SQVTM and CDR2 ANQGSEA come from the germline V gene. The CDR3 runs to 13 residues. The CDR3 sequence is CSVVPDSSYEQYF. The CDR3 DNA sequence: TGCAGCGTTGTCCCGGACAGTTCCTACGAGCAGTACTTC.

V and J are TRBV7-2 and TRBJ2-7, with D maybe TRBD2 (6 bases). The DNA matches TRBJ2-5 better at its end, which makes the J call doubtful. Per germline, CDR1 SGHTA and CDR2 FQGNSA. This CDR3 comprises 15 residues. Here the CDR3 DNA reads TGTGCCAGCAGCTTAGTCCCGGGGAGGAGGGAGACCCAGTACTTC. It codes for CASSLVPGRRETQYF.

V usage is TRBV10-3 and J usage is TRBJ2-7; tentatively, D is TRBD1 (5 bases). Looked up from germline, CDR1 is ENHRY and CDR2 is SYGVKD. This CDR3 is built from 14 residues. V was clipped by 0 bases and J by 2 bases, with 8 bases between them. Here the CDR3 reads CAISESQVTYEQYF. CDR3 nucleotide sequence: TGTGCCATCAGTGAGTCACAGGTGACCTACGAGCAGTACTTC.

This clonotype showed up many times. This sequence joins TRBV27 and TRBJ2-7; the D call may be TRBD1 or TRBD2 (5 bases each). V was trimmed by 3 bases and J by 3 bases, leaving 15 bases between them. Germline assignment: CDR1 MNHEY and CDR2 SMNVEV (reference sequence). The CDR3 sequence is 15 residues long. CDR3 sequence: CASSFSRGPLYEQYF. DNA for the CDR3: TGTGCCAGCAGTTTCAGCCGGGGACCTCTCTACGAGCAGTACTTC.

The V gene is TRBV21-1, the J gene TRBJ2-3; TRBD1 is the table's D call, not checked against the DNA. TRBV21-1 is deemed a pseudogene. This CDR3 comprises 18 residues. The CDR3 nucleotides read TGTGCCAGCAGCAAACCCGGACAGGGCCATTCTAGCACAGATACGCAGTATTTT. The encoded protein is CASSKPGQGHSSTDTQYF.

The V and J genes are TRBV7-2 and TRBJ2-4; TRBD2 matches 13 bases. This CDR3 has 16 residues. Trimming at V came to 0 bases and at J to 6 bases, leaving 2 bases not matched to a gene. Germline CDR1 is SGHTA and CDR2 is FQGNSA. The CDR3 loop reads CASSLATSGRTNIQYF. The CDR3, as DNA: TGTGCCAGCAGCTTAGCGACTAGCGGGAGGACAAACATTCAGTACTTC.

V usage is TRBV4-1 and J usage is TRBJ2-1; D uncertain. Trimming left V 3 bases short and J 8 bases short, with 14 bases between. The CDR3 has 14 amino acids. Germline loops: CDR1 MGHRA, CDR2 YSYEKL. This chain's CDR3 is CASSHEEESYEQFF. CDR3 nucleotides: TGCGCCAGCAGCCACGAGGAAGAAAGCTATGAGCAGTTCTTC.

A few counts support this clonotype. The chain couples TRBV5-6 to TRBJ1-1; tentative D call: TRBD1 (6 bases). The CDR3 consists of 13 residues. Germline V gene sequence: CDR1 SGHDT, CDR2 YYEEEE. V lost 7 bases and J lost 0, with 10 bases in between. CDR3 bases: TGTGCCAGCCGGGGGGGCATGAACACTGAAGCTTTCTTT. Residues: CASRGGMNTEAFF.

This clonotype was counted a few times. The genes are TRBV7-2 and TRBJ1-1; D is unclear. The CDR3 covers 11 residues. Germline CDR1 and CDR2: SGHTA and FQGNSA. The germline V and J ends were trimmed by 10 bases and 4 bases, with 10 bases remaining between them. This CDR3 reads CATGRTTEAFF. CDR3 DNA: TGTGCCACCGGACGCACCACTGAAGCTTTCTTT.

This chain links TRBV5-1 with TRBJ2-3, with no clear D. CDR1 and CDR2 from the germline V gene are SGHRS and YFSETQ. The CDR3 is 15 amino acids. V was pared by 4 bases and J by 3 bases, with 15 bases between. The CDR3 nucleotides read TGCGCCAGCAGCGTCCTGGACCACTCAACAGATACGCAGTATTTT. It codes for CASSVLDHSTDTQYF.

The genes are TRBV20-1 and TRBJ2-1, with 8 bases matching TRBD2. In germline, CDR1 is DFQATT, CDR2 SNEGSKA (reference sequence). Germline trimming cut 5 bases from V and 7 bases from J; bases unmatched to any gene: 7. The CDR3 sequence is 13 residues long. The chain's CDR3 is CSAWTSRVNEQFF. Written as DNA, the CDR3 is TGCAGTGCTTGGACTAGCAGAGTTAATGAGCAGTTCTTC.

The chain is built from TRBV30 and TRBJ2-1; D is perhaps TRBD1 (5 bases). The J call may be incorrect, as the DNA end agrees better with TRBJ2-7. The CDR3 loop spans 14 amino acids. Looked up from germline, CDR1 is GTSNPN and CDR2 is SVGIG (reference sequence). The CDR3 bases are TGTGCCTGCCGCCCAAAGGGGTTTACCTACGAGCAGTACTTC. Protein sequence: CACRPKGFTYEQYF.